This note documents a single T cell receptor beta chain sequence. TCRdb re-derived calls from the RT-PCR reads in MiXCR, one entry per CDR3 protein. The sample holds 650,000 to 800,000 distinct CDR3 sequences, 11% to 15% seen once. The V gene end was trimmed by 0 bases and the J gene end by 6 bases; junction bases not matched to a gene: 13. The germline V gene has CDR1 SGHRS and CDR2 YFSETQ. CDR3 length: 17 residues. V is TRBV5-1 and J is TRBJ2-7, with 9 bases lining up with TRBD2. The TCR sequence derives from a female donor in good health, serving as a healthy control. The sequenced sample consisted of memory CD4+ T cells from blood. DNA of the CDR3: TGCGCCAGCAGCTTGGCTCGGCGACTAGCGCGGGAGGGCGAGCAGTACTTC. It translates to CASSLARRLAREGEQYF. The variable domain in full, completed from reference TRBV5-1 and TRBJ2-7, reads KAGVTQTPRYLIKTRGQQVTLSCSPISGHRSVSWYQQTPGQGLQFLFEYFSETQRNKGNFPGRFSGRQFSNSRSEMNVSTLELGDSALYLCASSLARRLAREGEQYFGPGTRLTVT.